This entry is about one T cell receptor (beta chain). Using immunoSEQ multiplex PCR, the repertoire was profiled, and TCRdb retains in-frame clones only, with some absent. The sample lists thousands of clones; approximately 89% were seen once. The germline gives CDR1 KGHSH, CDR2 LQKENI. The CDR3 length is 13 residues. The V and J ends lost 0 bases and 2 bases respectively, with 4 bases between them. These data come from a study of STAT5B mutations in CD4+ large granular lymphocyte leukemia. Specimen: PBMCs. The V and J genes are TRBV18 and TRBJ1-2; D is unresolved. The sequence came from a woman aged 70-85 years with CD4+ T-cell large granular lymphocyte leukemia. As DNA, the CDR3 is TGTGCCAGCTCACCACCAGGGAACTATGGCTACACCTTC. Amino acids: CASSPPGNYGYTF.